This T cell receptor (beta chain) was recovered during a study of blood T cell repertoires in COVID-19. CDR3 length: 16 residues. Looked up from germline, CDR1 is LGHNA and CDR2 is YSLEER. V gave up 6 bases and J gave up 2 bases, with 18 bases separating them. Profiling relied on immunoSEQ multiplex PCR, and the TCRdb table lists in-frame clones only, not all of them. The sample consists of 45,000 to 55,000 clones, 80% to 90% of them appearing once. V and J are TRBV4-3 and TRBJ2-3; no clear D gene. The clonotype was recovered from a human donor in a cohort sampled during active COVID-19. Sequenced: peripheral blood. Written as DNA, the CDR3 is TGCGCCAGCAGTCCGTTACCCAGTATTTTCACAGATACGCAGTATTTT. Amino acid sequence: CASSPLPSIFTDTQYF.